These T cell receptor beta chains were read from a single sample in a study of HIV-infected patients and healthy controls. TCRdb used MiXCR to reprocess the 5' RACE reads, holding one entry per CDR3 protein. Here the sample spans about 6,000 distinct CDR3 sequences, roughly 10% being singletons. This sample comprised blood, obtained before antiretroviral therapy. Every receptor here comes from an adult with HIV infection. The CDR3 runs from the conserved cysteine through the conserved F or W. The D gene is left open where the match is weak. Some rows mark clone size as missing; the rest say once, few, many or name a class of expanded clone.

J gene | D gene | V gene | clone size | CDR3 protein | CDR3 DNA
TRBJ2-5 | TRBD2 | TRBV7-6 | medium-sized | CASSLASGSQETQYF | TGTGCCAGCAGCTTGGCTAGCGGTTCCCAAGAGACCCAGTACTTC
TRBJ2-5 | . | TRBV12-3/TRBV12-4 | few | CASSLQGRETQYF | TGTGCCAGCAGTCTACAGGGAAGGGAGACCCAGTACTTC
TRBJ2-3 | . | TRBV12-3/TRBV12-4 | medium-sized | CASSPESEWMMPQYF | TGTGCCAGCAGTCCAGAGAGTGAGTGGATGATGCCGCAGTATTTT
TRBJ1-3 | . | TRBV18 | . | CASSPVGINTIYF | TGTGCCAGCTCACCAGTAGGGATCAACACCATATATTTT
TRBJ1-6 | TRBD1 | TRBV20-1 | many | CSAGPGQFSSYNSPLHF | TGCAGTGCTGGGCCGGGACAGTTCAGCTCCTATAATTCACCCCTCCACTTT
TRBJ2-3 | . | TRBV12-3/TRBV12-4 | . | CASRLTDTQYF | TGTGCCAGCAGACTCACAGATACGCAGTATTTT
TRBJ2-1 | . | TRBV28 | medium-sized | CASRIPGRVYEQFF | TGTGCCAGCAGGATCCCGGGTCGGGTCTACGAGCAGTTCTTC
TRBJ1-2 | TRBD1 | TRBV6-5 | medium-sized | CASSTGEGYTF | TGTGCCAGCAGTACAGGGGAAGGCTACACCTTC
TRBJ1-1 | . | TRBV12-3/TRBV12-4 | medium-sized | CASDYWSTEAFF | TGTGCCAGCGATTACTGGAGCACTGAAGCTTTCTTT
TRBJ2-7 | . | TRBV7-6 | large | CASSQTLTGIYEQYF | TGTGCCAGCAGCCAAACTCTGACAGGAATTTACGAGCAGTACTTC
TRBJ2-5 | . | TRBV6-5 | medium-sized | CASTSFPRQTQYF | TGTGCCAGCACCTCCTTCCCCCGACAAACCCAGTACTTC
TRBJ1-2 | . | TRBV12-3/TRBV12-4 | many | CASKFGVGDGYTF | TGTGCCAGCAAATTCGGGGTCGGGGATGGCTACACCTTC
TRBJ2-7 | . | TRBV13 | medium-sized | CASSASREYEQYF | TGTGCCAGCAGCGCGAGCAGGGAGTACGAGCAGTACTTC
TRBJ2-7 | . | TRBV28 | medium-sized | CASSSPIDRKSYEQYF | TGTGCCAGCAGTTCCCCCATCGACAGAAAATCCTACGAGCAGTACTTC
TRBJ2-2 | . | TRBV24-1 | few | CATSAYGSNTGELFF | TGTGCCACCAGTGCTTACGGGTCTAACACCGGGGAGCTGTTTTTT
TRBJ1-1 | TRBD1 | TRBV20-1 | medium-sized | CSASRRGTRTEAFF | TGCAGTGCTAGTCGCAGGGGGACGAGAACTGAAGCTTTCTTT
TRBJ2-7 | TRBD1 | TRBV6-5 | medium-sized | CASRAGTGTYEQYF | TGTGCCAGCCGAGCCGGGACAGGTACCTACGAGCAGTACTTC
TRBJ2-7 | . | TRBV3-1 | medium-sized | CASNNHAEQYF | TGTGCCAGCAACAACCACGCCGAGCAGTACTTC
TRBJ2-3 | . | TRBV14 | many | CASSQDERGFWPTDTQYF | TGTGCCAGCAGCCAAGACGAGAGGGGTTTCTGGCCCACGGATACGCAGTATTTT
TRBJ2-3 | . | TRBV7-9 | . | CASMLADTQYF | TGTGCCAGCATGCTTGCAGATACGCAGTATTTT
TRBJ2-7 | . | TRBV28 | few | CASSSGTTYEQYF | TGTGCCAGCAGTTCGGGGACAACCTACGAGCAGTACTTC
TRBJ2-6 | TRBD1 | TRBV20-1 | medium-sized | CSAPGQVLSGANVLTF | TGCAGTGCTCCGGGACAGGTCCTCTCTGGGGCCAACGTCCTGACTTTC
TRBJ1-1 | TRBD1 | TRBV7-2 | many | CASRLDRGLNTEAFF | TGTGCCAGCAGACTGGACAGGGGGCTGAACACTGAAGCTTTCTTT
TRBJ2-5 | TRBD2 | TRBV12-3/TRBV12-4 | medium-sized | CASSQAGGRQETQYF | TGTGCCAGCAGTCAAGCGGGGGGGCGCCAAGAGACCCAGTACTTC
TRBJ2-7 | TRBD2 | TRBV12-3/TRBV12-4 | . | CASSPRGGSYEQYF | TGTGCCAGCAGCCCTCGGGGGGGCTCCTACGAGCAGTACTTC
TRBJ2-1 | . | TRBV28 | medium-sized | CASSLLQDVYNEQFF | TGTGCCAGCAGTTTATTGCAGGACGTCTACAATGAGCAGTTCTTC
TRBJ1-1 | . | TRBV5-6 | many | CASSREGPLNTEAFF | TGTGCCAGCAGCAGGGAAGGACCTTTGAACACTGAAGCTTTCTTT
TRBJ1-1 | . | TRBV9 | medium-sized | CASSEQEVNTEAFF | TGTGCCAGCAGCGAACAGGAAGTGAACACTGAAGCTTTCTTT
TRBJ2-3 | . | TRBV7-2 | medium-sized | CASSPYDTQYF | TGTGCCAGCAGCCCCTACGATACGCAGTATTTT
TRBJ1-2 | . | TRBV18 | medium-sized | CASSPQLNDYGYTF | TGTGCCAGCTCACCTCAACTGAATGATTATGGCTACACCTTC
TRBJ1-4 | . | TRBV20-1 | medium-sized | CSARVGTNEKLFF | TGCAGTGCTAGAGTGGGGACTAATGAAAAACTGTTTTTT
TRBJ1-1 | . | TRBV6-1 | few | CASSVARGDTEAFF | TGTGCCAGCAGTGTGGCCCGTGGTGACACTGAAGCTTTCTTT
TRBJ2-3 | . | TRBV11-3 | medium-sized | CASSPAPGPRDTQYF | TGTGCCAGCAGCCCTGCACCGGGCCCGAGGGATACGCAGTATTTT
TRBJ2-7 | TRBD1 | TRBV11-2 | many | CASSSTGTGRYEQYF | TGTGCCAGCAGCTCCACCGGGACAGGAAGGTACGAGCAGTACTTC
TRBJ2-7 | . | TRBV19 | . | CASRSLEDYEQYF | TGTGCCAGTAGGTCCCTGGAGGACTACGAGCAGTACTTC
TRBJ2-2 | . | TRBV27 | few | CASSLGGGLGGELFF | TGTGCCAGCAGTCTGGGGGGGGGCCTCGGCGGGGAGCTGTTTTTT
TRBJ2-7 | TRBD2 | TRBV18 | many | CASSLRTSGPYEQYF | TGTGCCAGCTCACTCCGGACTAGCGGGCCCTACGAGCAGTACTTC
TRBJ1-2 | TRBD1 | TRBV7-9 | many | CASSLSDRAASYGYTF | TGTGCCAGCAGCTTATCGGACAGGGCAGCTAGCTATGGCTACACCTTC
TRBJ2-2 | . | TRBV5-1 | many | CASSYDRGGTGELFF | TGCGCCAGCAGCTACGACAGGGGAGGGACCGGGGAGCTGTTTTTT
TRBJ2-3 | TRBD2 | TRBV7-2 | large | CASSQQPGLAGGISTDTQYF | TGTGCCAGCAGTCAACAACCCGGACTAGCGGGGGGGATTAGCACAGATACGCAGTATTTT
TRBJ1-5 | TRBD1 | TRBV6-1 | medium-sized | CASSARTGLAAF | TGTGCCAGCAGTGCCAGGACAGGCCTCGCCGCTTTT
TRBJ2-2 | . | TRBV5-6 | large | CASSLVAARATGELFF | TGTGCCAGCAGCTTGGTGGCAGCCAGGGCAACCGGGGAGCTGTTTTTT
TRBJ2-3 | TRBD2 | TRBV2 | medium-sized | CASSGERGATDTQYF | TGTGCCAGCAGCGGGGAGCGGGGGGCGACAGATACGCAGTATTTT
TRBJ2-3 | . | TRBV9 | . | CASSPQGGTRSTDTQYF | TGTGCCAGCAGCCCACAGGGGGGGACCAGAAGCACAGATACGCAGTATTTT
TRBJ2-4 | . | TRBV18 | medium-sized | CASSPELGNIQYF | TGTGCCAGCTCACCAGAGTTAGGGAACATTCAGTACTTC
TRBJ2-3 | TRBD2 | TRBV5-1 | many | CASSLARTRPSTDTQYF | TGCGCCAGCAGCTTGGCCAGGACTAGACCTAGCACAGATACGCAGTATTTT
TRBJ1-4 | . | TRBV6-5 | many | CASSPQGRANEKLFF | TGTGCCAGCAGTCCGCAGGGGAGGGCTAATGAAAAACTGTTTTTT
TRBJ1-1 | TRBD1 | TRBV18 | . | CASSLTGQGPEAFF | TGTGCCAGCTCACTTACGGGACAGGGCCCTGAAGCTTTCTTT
TRBJ2-7 | TRBD1 | TRBV19 | medium-sized | CASSPGQGPYEQYF | TGTGCCAGTAGCCCGGGACAGGGGCCCTACGAGCAGTACTTC
TRBJ1-2 | . | TRBV5-6 | many | CASSTDSYGYTF | TGTGCCAGCAGCACCGACAGCTATGGCTACACCTTC
TRBJ1-4 | . | TRBV12-3/TRBV12-4 | many | CASSGHPVGQLNEKLFF | TGTGCCAGCAGTGGGCATCCCGTCGGACAGCTTAATGAAAAACTGTTTTTT